These 2 T cell receptor beta chains share one sample of origin, sequenced in a study of T cell responses to AZD1222 COVID-19 vaccine. This table comes from immunoSEQ multiplex PCR, and its TCRdb copy is limited to in-frame clones, with some not included. Here the sample spans around 96,000 clones, approximately 91% being singletons. Sequenced here: peripheral blood, sampled on day 0 of AZD1222 vaccination. These receptors originate from an adult in good health.

V and J are TRBV30 and TRBJ2-1; possibly TRBD1 for D (5 bases). Looked up from germline, CDR1 is GTSNPN and CDR2 is SVGIG (reference sequence). There are 12 residues in the CDR3. The V gene lost 2 bases and the J gene lost 5 bases, with 7 bases spanning the gap. CDR3: CAWSWGHNEQFF. Written as DNA, the CDR3 is TGTGCCTGGAGTTGGGGCCACAATGAGCAGTTCTTC. Complete variable domain (other parts from reference TRBV30 and TRBJ2-1): SQTIHQWPATLVQPVGSPLSLECTVEGTSNPNLYWYRQAAGRGLQLLFYSVGIGQISSEVPQNLSASRPQDRQFILSSKKLLLSDSGFYLCAWSWGHNEQFFGPGTRLTVL.

The rearrangement links TRBV20-1 to TRBJ2-3, with D maybe TRBD2 (5 bases). Trimming shortened V by 3 bases and J by 5 bases, and 15 bases separated the two germline ends. The CDR3 covers 14 residues. CDR1 and CDR2 (germline): DFQATT, SNEGSKA (reference sequence). The CDR3 protein is CSASHLSGGDTQYF. The CDR3 DNA is TGCAGTGCTAGTCATTTAAGCGGAGGAGATACGCAGTATTTT.